These T cell receptor beta chains were read from a single sample in a study of shared T cell receptors in the human thymus. Using immunoSEQ multiplex PCR, the repertoire was profiled, and TCRdb retains in-frame clones only, with some absent. The data contain 550,000 to 800,000 clones, 75% to 90% of them singletons. These same data were also listed under a study on human thymus T cells.

Sequencing input: thymocytes. These receptors all come from a girl under three years old with a congenital heart defect. Each CDR3 is given with its conserved first and last residue. The order of the fields is J gene, D gene, V gene, clone size, CDR3 protein, CDR3 DNA. D genes are given only for firm matches. Some rows have no size entry. The others give once, few or many, or a class for an expanded clone.

j_gene: TRBJ1-1
d_gene: TRBD1
v_gene: TRBV11-1
abundance: NA
CDR3aa: CASSLAPYRGHAEAFF
CDR3nt: TGTGCCAGCAGCTTAGCCCCCTACAGGGGGCACGCTGAAGCTTTCTTT

j_gene: TRBJ1-2
d_gene: NA
v_gene: TRBV5-4
abundance: NA
CDR3aa: CASGGYTF
CDR3nt: TGTGCCTCCGGTGGCTACACCTTC

j_gene: TRBJ2-7
d_gene: TRBD2
v_gene: TRBV4-3
abundance: once
CDR3aa: CASSQVTSGGAPYEQYF
CDR3nt: TGCGCCAGCAGCCAAGTCACTAGCGGGGGGGCCCCCTACGAGCAGTACTTC

j_gene: TRBJ2-6
d_gene: NA
v_gene: TRBV30
abundance: NA
CDR3aa: CAWRINRGILSGANVLTF
CDR3nt: TGTGCCTGGAGAATTAACAGAGGGATACTCTCTGGGGCCAACGTCCTGACTTTC

j_gene: TRBJ1-4
d_gene: NA
v_gene: TRBV1
abundance: NA
CDR3aa: CTSSQDPRTGNEKLFF
CDR3nt: TGCACCAGCAGCCAAGATCCGAGGACAGGGAATGAAAAACTGTTTTTT

j_gene: TRBJ1-1
d_gene: NA
v_gene: TRBV29-1
abundance: NA
CDR3aa: CSVMWARGAFF
CDR3nt: TGCAGCGTAATGTGGGCCAGGGGAGCTTTCTTT

j_gene: TRBJ1-1
d_gene: TRBD1
v_gene: TRBV15
abundance: NA
CDR3aa: CATSRGTENTEAFF
CDR3nt: TGTGCCACCAGCAGGGGGACAGAGAACACTGAAGCTTTCTTT

j_gene: TRBJ1-6
d_gene: NA
v_gene: TRBV7-9
abundance: NA
CDR3aa: CASSLISTDPPLHF
CDR3nt: TGTGCCAGCAGCTTAATCTCGACAGACCCACCCCTCCACTTT

j_gene: TRBJ2-3
d_gene: NA
v_gene: TRBV12-5
abundance: NA
CDR3aa: CASAPGGEGTDTQYF
CDR3nt: TGTGCTAGTGCCCCCGGGGGAGAGGGGACAGATACGCAGTATTTT

j_gene: TRBJ2-5
d_gene: TRBD2
v_gene: TRBV5-6
abundance: NA
CDR3aa: CASSLGGTSGGQTQYF
CDR3nt: TGTGCCAGCAGCTTGGGAGGGACTAGCGGGGGGCAGACCCAGTACTTC

j_gene: TRBJ1-2
d_gene: NA
v_gene: TRBV19
abundance: few
CDR3aa: CASSMSVGSYGYTF
CDR3nt: TGTGCCAGTAGTATGAGTGTAGGGAGCTATGGCTACACCTTC

j_gene: TRBJ2-1
d_gene: TRBD2
v_gene: TRBV6-6
abundance: NA
CDR3aa: CASVGGSGVGDNEQFF
CDR3nt: TGTGCCAGCGTAGGTGGTAGCGGGGTTGGGGACAATGAGCAGTTCTTC

j_gene: TRBJ2-4
d_gene: TRBD1
v_gene: TRBV2
abundance: NA
CDR3aa: CASSGAGRDREALAKNIQYF
CDR3nt: TGTGCCAGCAGCGGTGCTGGCCGGGACAGGGAGGCTTTGGCCAAAAACATTCAGTACTTC

j_gene: TRBJ1-6
d_gene: NA
v_gene: TRBV4-3
abundance: NA
CDR3aa: CASSGRAPNSPLHF
CDR3nt: TGCGCCAGCAGCGGCAGGGCCCCAAATTCACCCCTCCACTTT

j_gene: TRBJ2-7
d_gene: NA
v_gene: TRBV5-5
abundance: NA
CDR3aa: CASSSENTYEQYF
CDR3nt: TGTGCCAGCAGCTCTGAAAACACCTACGAGCAGTACTTC

j_gene: TRBJ1-2
d_gene: NA
v_gene: TRBV7-8
abundance: NA
CDR3aa: CASSSSFTANYGYTF
CDR3nt: TGTGCCAGCAGCTCCTCTTTTACCGCGAACTATGGCTACACCTTC

j_gene: TRBJ2-1
d_gene: NA
v_gene: TRBV27
abundance: NA
CDR3aa: CASRPGTPEGEQFF
CDR3nt: TGTGCCAGCAGACCCGGGACTCCCGAAGGAGAGCAGTTCTTC

j_gene: TRBJ1-2
d_gene: NA
v_gene: TRBV28
abundance: NA
CDR3aa: CASTGRRNYGYTF
CDR3nt: TGTGCCAGCACAGGCAGACGTAACTATGGCTACACCTTC

j_gene: TRBJ2-3
d_gene: NA
v_gene: TRBV5-1
abundance: NA
CDR3aa: CASSLPAGLVTDTQYF
CDR3nt: TGCGCCAGCAGCTTGCCGGCAGGATTGGTCACAGATACGCAGTATTTT

j_gene: TRBJ2-1
d_gene: NA
v_gene: TRBV7-9
abundance: NA
CDR3aa: CASSLVELVSYNEQFF
CDR3nt: TGTGCCAGCAGCTTAGTGGAGCTAGTCTCTTACAATGAGCAGTTCTTC